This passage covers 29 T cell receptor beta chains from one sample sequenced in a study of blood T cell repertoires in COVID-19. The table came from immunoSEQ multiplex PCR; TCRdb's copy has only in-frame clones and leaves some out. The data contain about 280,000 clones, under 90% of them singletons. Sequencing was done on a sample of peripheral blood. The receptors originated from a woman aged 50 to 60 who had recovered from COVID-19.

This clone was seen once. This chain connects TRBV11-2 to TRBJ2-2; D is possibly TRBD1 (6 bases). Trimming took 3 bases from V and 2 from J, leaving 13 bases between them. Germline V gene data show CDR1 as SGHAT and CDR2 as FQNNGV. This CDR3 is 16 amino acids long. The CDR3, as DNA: TGTGCCAGCAGCTTGTGGGGCAGGGGAAACACCGGGGAGCTGTTTTTT. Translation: CASSLWGRGNTGELFF. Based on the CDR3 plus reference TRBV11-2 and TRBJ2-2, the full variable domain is EAGVAQSPRYKIIEKRQSVAFWCNPISGHATLYWYQQILGQGPKLLIQFQNNGVVDDSQLPKDRFSAERLKGVDSTLKIQPAKLEDSAVYLCASSLWGRGNTGELFFGEGSRLTVL.

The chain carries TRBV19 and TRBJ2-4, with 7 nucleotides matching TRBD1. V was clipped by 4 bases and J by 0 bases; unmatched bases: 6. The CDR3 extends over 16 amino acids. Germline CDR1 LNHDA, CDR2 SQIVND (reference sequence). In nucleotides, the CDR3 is TGTGCCAGTAGTAACGGGGACAGCATAGCCAAAAACATTCAGTACTTC. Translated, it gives CASSNGDSIAKNIQYF.

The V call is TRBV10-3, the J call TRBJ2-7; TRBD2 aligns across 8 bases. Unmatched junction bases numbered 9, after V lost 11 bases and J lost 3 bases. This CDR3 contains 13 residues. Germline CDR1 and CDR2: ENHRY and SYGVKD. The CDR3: CAVSAGEGYEQYF. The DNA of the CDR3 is TGTGCCGTCTCAGCGGGAGAGGGCTACGAGCAGTACTTC.

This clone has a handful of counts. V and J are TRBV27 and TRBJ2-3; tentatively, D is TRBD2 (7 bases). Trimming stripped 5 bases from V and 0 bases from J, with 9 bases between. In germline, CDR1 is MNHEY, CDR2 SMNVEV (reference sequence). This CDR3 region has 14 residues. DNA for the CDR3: TGTGCCAGCAGTGGGGGGGCTAGCACAGATACGCAGTATTTT. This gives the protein CASSGGASTDTQYF.

CDR3 sequence: CASSVLDRDNSPLHF. The CDR3 DNA sequence: TGTGCCAGCTCCGTGCTGGACAGGGATAATTCACCCCTCCACTTT. The rearrangement uses TRBV25-1 and TRBJ1-6; 8 bases are a match to TRBD1. The junction had 8 bases not matched to a gene; V was cut back by 8 bases and J by 5 bases. The CDR3 extends over 15 amino acids. In germline, CDR1 is MGHDK, CDR2 SYGVNS.

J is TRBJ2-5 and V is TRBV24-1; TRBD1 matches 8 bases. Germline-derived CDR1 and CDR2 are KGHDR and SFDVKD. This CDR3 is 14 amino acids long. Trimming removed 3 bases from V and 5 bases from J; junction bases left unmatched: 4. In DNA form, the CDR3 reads TGTGCCACCAGTGATGGACAGGGCGGCGAGACCCAGTACTTC. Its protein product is CATSDGQGGETQYF.

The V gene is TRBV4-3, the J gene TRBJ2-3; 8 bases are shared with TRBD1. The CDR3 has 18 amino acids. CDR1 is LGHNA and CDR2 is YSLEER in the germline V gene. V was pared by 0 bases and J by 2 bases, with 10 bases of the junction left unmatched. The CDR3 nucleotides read TGCGCCAGCAGCCAAGATACAAGGACAGGGACCAACACAGATACGCAGTATTTT. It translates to CASSQDTRTGTNTDTQYF.

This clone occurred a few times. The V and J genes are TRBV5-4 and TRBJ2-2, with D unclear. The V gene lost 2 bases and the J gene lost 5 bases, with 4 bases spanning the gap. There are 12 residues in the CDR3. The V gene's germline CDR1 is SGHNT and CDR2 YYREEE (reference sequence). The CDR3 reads CASSFSTGELFF. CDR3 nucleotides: TGTGCCAGCAGCTTTTCTACCGGGGAGCTGTTTTTT.

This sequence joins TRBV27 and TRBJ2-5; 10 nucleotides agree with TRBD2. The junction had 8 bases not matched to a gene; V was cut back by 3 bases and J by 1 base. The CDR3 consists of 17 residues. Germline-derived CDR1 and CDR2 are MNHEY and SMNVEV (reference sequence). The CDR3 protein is CASSFWSSGGPQETQYF. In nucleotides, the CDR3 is TGTGCCAGCAGTTTCTGGTCTAGCGGGGGCCCCCAAGAGACCCAGTACTTC.

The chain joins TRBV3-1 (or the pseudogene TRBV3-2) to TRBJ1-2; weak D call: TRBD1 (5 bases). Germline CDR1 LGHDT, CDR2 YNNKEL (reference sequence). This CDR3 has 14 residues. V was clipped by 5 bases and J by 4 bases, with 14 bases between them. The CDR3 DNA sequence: TGTGCCAGCAGCGGGGGTAGGAGGGGCTATGGCTACACCTTC. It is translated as CASSGGRRGYGYTF.

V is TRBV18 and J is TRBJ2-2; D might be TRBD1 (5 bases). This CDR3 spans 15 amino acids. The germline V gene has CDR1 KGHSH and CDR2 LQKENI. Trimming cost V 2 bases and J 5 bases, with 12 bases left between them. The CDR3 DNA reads TGTGCCAGCTCACCAGATATTCCAGGGACCGGGGAGCTGTTTTTT. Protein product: CASSPDIPGTGELFF.

The chain's CDR3 is CASSPTGLIRAAYEQYF. DNA for the CDR3: TGTGCCAGCAGCCCCACGGGACTGATTCGAGCCGCCTACGAGCAGTACTTC. J is TRBJ2-7 and V is TRBV9; weak D call: TRBD2 (6 bases). CDR1 SGDLS and CDR2 YYNGEE come from the germline V gene. The V gene lost 4 bases and the J gene lost 2 bases, with 22 bases spanning the gap. The CDR3 extends over 17 amino acids. The full variable domain, in which reference TRBV9 and TRBJ2-7 provide the parts outside the CDR3, is DSGVTQTPKHLITATGQRVTLRCSPRSGDLSVYWYQQSLDQGLQFLIQYYNGEERAKGNILERFSAQQFPDLHSELNLSSLELGDSALYFCASSPTGLIRAAYEQYFGPGTRLTVT.

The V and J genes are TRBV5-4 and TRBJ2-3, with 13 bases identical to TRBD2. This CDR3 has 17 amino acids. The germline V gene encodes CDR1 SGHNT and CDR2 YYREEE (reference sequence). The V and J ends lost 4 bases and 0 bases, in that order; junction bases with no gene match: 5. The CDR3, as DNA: TGTGCCAGCAGCCAGGGACTAGCGGGATCTAGCACAGATACGCAGTATTTT. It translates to CASSQGLAGSSTDTQYF.

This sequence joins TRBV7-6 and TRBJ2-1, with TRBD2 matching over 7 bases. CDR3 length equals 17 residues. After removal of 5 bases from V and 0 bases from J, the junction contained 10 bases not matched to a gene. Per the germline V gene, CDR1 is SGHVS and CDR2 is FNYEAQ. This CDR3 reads CASSHSGSSSSYNEQFF. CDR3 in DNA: TGTGCCAGCAGCCATAGCGGGTCTAGCAGCTCCTACAATGAGCAGTTCTTC.

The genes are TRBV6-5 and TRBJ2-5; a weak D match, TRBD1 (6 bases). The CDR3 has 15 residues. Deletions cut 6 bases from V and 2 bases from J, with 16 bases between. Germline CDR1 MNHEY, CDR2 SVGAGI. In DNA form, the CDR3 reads TGTGCCAGCAGGCCGGAAGGGGGAGCTCAAGAGACCCAGTACTTC. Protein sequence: CASRPEGGAQETQYF.

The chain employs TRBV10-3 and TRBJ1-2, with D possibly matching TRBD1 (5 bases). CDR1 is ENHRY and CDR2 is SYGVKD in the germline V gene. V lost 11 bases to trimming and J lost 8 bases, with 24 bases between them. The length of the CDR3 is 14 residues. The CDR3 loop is CASNQWGRVEGYTF. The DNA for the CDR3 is TGTGCCTCAAATCAATGGGGCAGGGTGGAGGGCTACACCTTC.

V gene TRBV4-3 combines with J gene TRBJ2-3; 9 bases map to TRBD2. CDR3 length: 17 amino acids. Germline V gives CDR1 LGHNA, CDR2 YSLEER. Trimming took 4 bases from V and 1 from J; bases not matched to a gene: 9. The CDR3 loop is CASSPFGLARRTDTQYF. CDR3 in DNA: TGCGCCAGCAGCCCCTTCGGACTAGCGAGACGCACAGATACGCAGTATTTT.

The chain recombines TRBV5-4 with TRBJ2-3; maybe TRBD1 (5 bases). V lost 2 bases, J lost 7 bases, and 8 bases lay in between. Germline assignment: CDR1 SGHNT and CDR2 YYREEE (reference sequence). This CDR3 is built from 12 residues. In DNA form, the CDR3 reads TGTGCCAGCAGCTTACAGGAAAATACGCAGTATTTT. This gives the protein CASSLQENTQYF.

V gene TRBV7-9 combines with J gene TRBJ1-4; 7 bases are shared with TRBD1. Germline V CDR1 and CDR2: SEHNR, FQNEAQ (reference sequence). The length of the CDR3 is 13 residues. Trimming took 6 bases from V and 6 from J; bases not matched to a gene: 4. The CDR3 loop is CASRSTGDEKLFF. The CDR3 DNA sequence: TGTGCCAGCAGGTCTACAGGGGATGAAAAACTGTTTTTT.

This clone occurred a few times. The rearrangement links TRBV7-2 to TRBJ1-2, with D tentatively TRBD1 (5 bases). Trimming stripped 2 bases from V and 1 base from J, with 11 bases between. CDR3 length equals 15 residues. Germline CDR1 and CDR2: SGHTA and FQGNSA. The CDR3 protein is CASSLSWGDNYGYTF. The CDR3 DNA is TGTGCCAGCAGCTTATCATGGGGGGATAACTATGGCTACACCTTC.

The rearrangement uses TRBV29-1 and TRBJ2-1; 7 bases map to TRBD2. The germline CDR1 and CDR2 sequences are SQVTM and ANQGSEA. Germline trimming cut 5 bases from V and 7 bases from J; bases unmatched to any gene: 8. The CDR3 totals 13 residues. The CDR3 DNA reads TGCAGCGTTCTTAGCGGGCTTTCTAATGAGCAGTTCTTC. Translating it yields CSVLSGLSNEQFF.

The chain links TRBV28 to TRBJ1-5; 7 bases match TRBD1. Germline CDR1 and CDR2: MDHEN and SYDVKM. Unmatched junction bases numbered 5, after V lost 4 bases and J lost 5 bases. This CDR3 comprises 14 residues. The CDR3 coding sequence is TGTGCCAGCAGTTCTACTACAGGGGATCAGCCCCAGCATTTT. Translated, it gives CASSSTTGDQPQHF.

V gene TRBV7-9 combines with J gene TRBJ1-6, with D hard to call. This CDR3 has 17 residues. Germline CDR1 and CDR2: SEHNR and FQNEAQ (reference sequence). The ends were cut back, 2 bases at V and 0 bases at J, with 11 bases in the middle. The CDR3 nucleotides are TGTGCCAGCAGCTTACATAGTCGAGACTCCTATAATTCACCCCTCCACTTT. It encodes CASSLHSRDSYNSPLHF.

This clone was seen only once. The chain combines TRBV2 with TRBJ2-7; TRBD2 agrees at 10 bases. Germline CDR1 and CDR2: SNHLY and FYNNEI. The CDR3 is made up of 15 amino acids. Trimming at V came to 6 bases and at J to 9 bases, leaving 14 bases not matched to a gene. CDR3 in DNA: TGTGCCAGCAGCCCTCAAACTTCACTAGCGGGGCTGCAGTACTTC. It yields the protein CASSPQTSLAGLQYF.

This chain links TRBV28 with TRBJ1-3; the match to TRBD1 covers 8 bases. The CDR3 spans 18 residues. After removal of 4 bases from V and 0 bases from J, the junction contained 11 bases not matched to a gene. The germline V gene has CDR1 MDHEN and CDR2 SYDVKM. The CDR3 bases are TGTGCCAGCAGTTCATGGACAGGGACCACCAGCTCTGGAAACACCATATATTTT. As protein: CASSSWTGTTSSGNTIYF.

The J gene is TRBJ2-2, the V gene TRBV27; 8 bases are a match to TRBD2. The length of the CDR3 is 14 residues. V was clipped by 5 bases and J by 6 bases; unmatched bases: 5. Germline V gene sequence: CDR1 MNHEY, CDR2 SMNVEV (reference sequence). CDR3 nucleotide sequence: TGTGCCAGCAGTGGAACGGGGGGGGCCGGGGAGCTGTTTTTT. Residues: CASSGTGGAGELFF.

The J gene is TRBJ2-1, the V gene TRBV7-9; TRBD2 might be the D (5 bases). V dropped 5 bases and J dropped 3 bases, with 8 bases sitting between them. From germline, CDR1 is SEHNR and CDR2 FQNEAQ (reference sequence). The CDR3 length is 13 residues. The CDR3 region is CASSRTGYNEQFF. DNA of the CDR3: TGTGCCAGCAGCCGGACTGGCTACAATGAGCAGTTCTTC. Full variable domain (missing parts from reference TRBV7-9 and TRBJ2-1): DTGVSQNPRHKITKRGQNVTFRCDPISEHNRLYWYRQTLGQGPEFLTYFQNEAQLEKSRLLSDRFSAERPKGSFSTLEIQRTEQGDSAMYLCASSRTGYNEQFFGPGTRLTVL.

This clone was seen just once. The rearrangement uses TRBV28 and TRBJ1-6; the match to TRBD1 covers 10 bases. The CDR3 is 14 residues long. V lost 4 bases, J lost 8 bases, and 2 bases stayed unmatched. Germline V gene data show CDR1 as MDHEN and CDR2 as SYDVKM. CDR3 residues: CASSSTGGYSPLHF. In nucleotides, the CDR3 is TGTGCCAGCAGTTCGACAGGGGGCTATTCACCCCTCCACTTT.

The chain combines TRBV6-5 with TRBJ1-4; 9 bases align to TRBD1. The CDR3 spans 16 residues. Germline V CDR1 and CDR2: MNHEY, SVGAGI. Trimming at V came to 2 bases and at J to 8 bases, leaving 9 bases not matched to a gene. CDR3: CASSYGSGQGVEKLFF. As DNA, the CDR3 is TGTGCCAGCAGTTACGGGTCGGGACAGGGTGTAGAAAAACTGTTTTTT.